This is a list of T cell receptor beta chains from one sample in a study of blood T cell repertoires in COVID-19. Repertoires were generated with immunoSEQ multiplex PCR, while TCRdb's copy carries only in-frame clones and drops some. The table shows around 100,000 clones, with almost 80% occurring only once. Sequences were obtained from peripheral blood. The receptor set was obtained from a man aged 55 to 70 with active or convalescent COVID-19. Each CDR3 is given with its conserved first and last residue. The D gene is left open where the match is weak. The size entry is marked missing in some rows and otherwise reads once, few, many or a size class.

CDR3	DNA	D	V	J	size
CASSSTTGPNEQFF	TGTGCCAGCAGCTCAACGACAGGGCCCAATGAGCAGTTCTTC	TRBD1	TRBV7-2	TRBJ2-1	.
CASSPSGGKGNQPQHF	TGCGCCAGCAGTCCCTCAGGGGGGAAGGGAAATCAGCCCCAGCATTTT	TRBD1	TRBV23-1	TRBJ1-5	.
CASSPPVYNEQFF	TGTGCCAGCTCACCACCCGTCTACAATGAGCAGTTCTTC	.	TRBV18	TRBJ2-1	once
CASSLSGTGNANTGELFF	TGTGCCAGTAGTCTGTCCGGGACAGGGAACGCGAACACCGGGGAGCTGTTTTTT	TRBD1	TRBV19	TRBJ2-2	.
CAIKGGWGEKLFF	TGTGCCATCAAAGGGGGCTGGGGTGAAAAACTGTTTTTT	TRBD1	TRBV10-3	TRBJ1-4	.
CASSFPGQGLAGGETQYF	TGTGCCAGCAGCTTCCCGGGACAAGGACTAGCGGGGGGAGAGACCCAGTACTTC	TRBD2	TRBV7-9	TRBJ2-5	.
CASSEPHSAEQYF	TGCGCCAGCAGTGAGCCGCACAGTGCCGAGCAGTACTTC	.	TRBV10-1	TRBJ2-7	.
CSVPGLAGAPYNEQFF	TGCAGCGTACCGGGACTAGCGGGAGCCCCCTACAATGAGCAGTTCTTC	TRBD2	TRBV29-1	TRBJ2-1	few
CASSLGQGATEAFF	TGTGCCAGCAGTCTCGGACAGGGGGCCACTGAAGCTTTCTTT	TRBD1	TRBV27	TRBJ1-1	.
CASYDSGRDSTDTQYF	TGTGCCAGCTATGATAGCGGGAGAGACAGCACAGATACGCAGTATTTT	TRBD2	TRBV9	TRBJ2-3	.
CASNSRVTTGELFF	TGCGCCAGCAACAGCAGAGTGACAACCGGGGAGCTGTTTTTT	.	TRBV10-2	TRBJ2-2	.
CASSLGGGYGYTF	TGTGCCAGCAGCTTAGGCGGGGGGTATGGCTACACCTTC	.	TRBV7-8	TRBJ1-2	.
CASSEGAAAPYEAFF	TGTGCCAGCAGTGAGGGTGCGGCGGCACCCTACGAAGCTTTCTTT	.	TRBV2	TRBJ1-1	.
CASRKGLAGGGETQYF	TGTGCCAGCAGGAAGGGCCTGGCGGGGGGCGGAGAGACCCAGTACTTC	TRBD2	TRBV2	TRBJ2-5	.
CSVDPTGPNYGYTF	TGCAGCGTTGACCCGACAGGACCGAACTATGGCTACACCTTC	.	TRBV29-1	TRBJ1-2	.
CSVLRGSYGYTF	TGCAGCGTTTTAAGAGGAAGCTATGGCTACACCTTC	.	TRBV29-1	TRBJ1-2	.
CASSYSSRGKGKLFF	TGTGCCAGCAGTTACTCGTCCAGGGGGAAGGGAAAACTGTTTTTT	TRBD1	TRBV6-5	TRBJ1-4	.
CASSYWDRQSPLHF	TGTGCCAGCAGTTACTGGGACAGGCAGTCACCCCTCCACTTT	TRBD1	TRBV6-6	TRBJ1-6	.
CASSESAGTEAFF	TGCGCCAGCAGTGAGTCGGCAGGGACTGAAGCTTTCTTT	.	TRBV10-2	TRBJ1-1	.
CASSTRLAGYNEQFF	TGTGCCAGCAGCACCCGACTAGCGGGATACAATGAGCAGTTCTTC	TRBD2	TRBV11-2	TRBJ2-1	.
CASSTGETQYF	TGTGCCAGTAGTACGGGGGAGACCCAGTACTTC	.	TRBV19	TRBJ2-5	.
CASSLGWGLDVQETQYF	TGTGCCAGCAGCTTAGGTTGGGGACTAGACGTCCAAGAGACCCAGTACTTC	TRBD2	TRBV7-2	TRBJ2-5	.
CASSLPYNEQFF	TGTGCCAGCAGCCTCCCCTACAATGAGCAGTTCTTC	.	TRBV28	TRBJ2-1	few